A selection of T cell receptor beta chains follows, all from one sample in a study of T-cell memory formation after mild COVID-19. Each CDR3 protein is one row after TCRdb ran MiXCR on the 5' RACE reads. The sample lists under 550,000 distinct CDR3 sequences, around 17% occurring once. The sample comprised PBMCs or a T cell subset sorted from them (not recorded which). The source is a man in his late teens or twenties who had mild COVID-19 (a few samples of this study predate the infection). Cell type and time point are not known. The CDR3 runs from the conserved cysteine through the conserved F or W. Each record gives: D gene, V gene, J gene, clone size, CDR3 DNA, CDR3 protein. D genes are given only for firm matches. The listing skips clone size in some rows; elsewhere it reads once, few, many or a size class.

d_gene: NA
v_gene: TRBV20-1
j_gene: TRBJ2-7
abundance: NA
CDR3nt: TGCAGTGCTAGTCGAGGGTATTCGTCCTACGAGCAGTACTTC
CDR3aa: CSASRGYSSYEQYF

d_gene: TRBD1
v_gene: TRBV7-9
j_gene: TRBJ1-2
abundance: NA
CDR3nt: TGTGCCAGCAGCGGGGGACAGGGGGCTTTTCGGGGCTACACCTTC
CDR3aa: CASSGGQGAFRGYTF

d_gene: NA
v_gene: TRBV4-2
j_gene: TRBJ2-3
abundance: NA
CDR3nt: TGTGCCAGCAGCCAAAGGGGACTTCGGGGGTCCCCGAATTTT
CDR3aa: CASSQRGLRGSPNF

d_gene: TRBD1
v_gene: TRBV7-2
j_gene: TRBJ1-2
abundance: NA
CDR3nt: TGTGCCAGCAGCTCCCCAGGGGGTCGAGGCTACACCTTC
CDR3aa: CASSSPGGRGYTF

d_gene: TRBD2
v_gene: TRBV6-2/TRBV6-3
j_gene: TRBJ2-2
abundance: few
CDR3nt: TGTGCCAGCAGTTACTCGACTAGCGGGGGAATCGGGGAGCTGTTTTTT
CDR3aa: CASSYSTSGGIGELFF

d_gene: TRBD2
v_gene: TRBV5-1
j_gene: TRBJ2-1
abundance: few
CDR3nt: TGCGCCAGCAGCTTGATGGCTAGCGGGGGTCAATTGAATGAGCAGTTCTTC
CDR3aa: CASSLMASGGQLNEQFF

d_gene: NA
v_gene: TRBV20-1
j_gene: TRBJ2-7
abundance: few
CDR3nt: TGCAGTGCTAGAGGCATCGGGACACCTCCCAACGAGCAGTACTTC
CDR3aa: CSARGIGTPPNEQYF

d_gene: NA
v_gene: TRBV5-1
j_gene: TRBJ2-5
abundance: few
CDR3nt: TGCGCCAGCCCCCCGAGCGCAGAGACCCAGTACTTC
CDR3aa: CASPPSAETQYF

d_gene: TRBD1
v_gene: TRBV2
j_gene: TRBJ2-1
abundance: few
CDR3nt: TGTGCCAGCAGCGTGACAGGGTACAATGAGCAGTTCTTC
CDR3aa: CASSVTGYNEQFF

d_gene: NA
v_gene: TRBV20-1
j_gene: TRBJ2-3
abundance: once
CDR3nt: TGCAGTGCTAGAGATCTCGGGATAGGGGTGGAGAGTACGCAGTATTTT
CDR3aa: CSARDLGIGVESTQYF

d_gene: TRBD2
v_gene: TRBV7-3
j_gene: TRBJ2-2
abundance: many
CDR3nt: TGTGCCAGCAGCCCGACTAGCGGATACACCGGGGAGCTGTTTTTT
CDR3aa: CASSPTSGYTGELFF

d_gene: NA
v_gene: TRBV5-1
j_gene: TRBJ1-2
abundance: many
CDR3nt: TGCGCCAGCGGGTCAGGGGATCGCAACTATGGCTACACCTTC
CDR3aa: CASGSGDRNYGYTF

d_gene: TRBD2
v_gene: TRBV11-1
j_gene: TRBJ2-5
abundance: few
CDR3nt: TGTGCCAGCAGCCCTAGCGGGGGGCACCAAGAGACCCAGTACTTC
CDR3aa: CASSPSGGHQETQYF

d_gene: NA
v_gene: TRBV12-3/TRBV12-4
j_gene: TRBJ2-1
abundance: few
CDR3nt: TGTGCCAGCAGGTCCAGGGGACCCAGCTCCTACAATGAGCAGTTCTTC
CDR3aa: CASRSRGPSSYNEQFF

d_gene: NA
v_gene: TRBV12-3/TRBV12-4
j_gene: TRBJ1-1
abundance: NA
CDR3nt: TGTGCCAGCAGTTTAGCCGACACCACTGAAGCTTTCTTT
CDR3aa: CASSLADTTEAFF

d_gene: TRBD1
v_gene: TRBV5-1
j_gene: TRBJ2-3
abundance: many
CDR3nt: TGCGCCAGCAGCTCGGGGACAGGGGGCACAGATACGCAGTATTTT
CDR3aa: CASSSGTGGTDTQYF